These 7 T cell receptor beta chains originate from one sample sequenced in a study of cytomegalovirus exposure and HLA in healthy donors. Both 60 Vbeta primers and 13 Jbeta primers went into the PCR. Profiling relied on immunoSEQ multiplex PCR, and the TCRdb table lists in-frame clones only, not all of them. The data show some 150,000 clones, approximately 80% seen once. The sequencing sample was made of PBMCs. The receptors were gathered from a man aged 25-40 years in good health and CMV-seropositive.

The chain recombines TRBV10-3 with TRBJ2-5, with no clear D. The J call could be wrong; TRBJ2-7 is a better fit for the DNA end. The CDR3 sequence is 13 residues long. Germline V lookup: CDR1 ENHRY, CDR2 SYGVKD. The CDR3 region is CAISEGQAYEQYF. CDR3 nucleotides: TGTGCCATCAGTGAGGGTCAGGCCTACGAGCAGTACTTC.

CDR3 residues: CASLASGEGIQYF. The CDR3 nucleotides are TGTGCCAGCCTGGCTAGCGGGGAAGGAATTCAGTACTTC. This chain uses TRBV5-4 with TRBJ2-4; 9 nucleotides agree with TRBD2. V trimming: 7 bases; J trimming: 10 bases; junction bases outside the gene matches: 9. The CDR3 consists of 13 residues. Germline V gene data show CDR1 as SGHNT and CDR2 as YYREEE (reference sequence).

As concerns this clone: Other DNA sequences in this specimen translate into the identical CDR3. The CDR3 region is CASSSTGTGGGETQYF. The CDR3 DNA sequence: TGTGCCAGCAGCTCAACCGGGACAGGGGGTGGAGAGACCCAGTACTTC. This sequence joins TRBV5-4 and TRBJ2-5; TRBD1 aligns across 11 bases. The germline V gene has CDR1 SGHNT and CDR2 YYREEE (reference sequence). CDR3 size: 16 residues. The junction had 8 bases not matched to a gene; V was cut back by 3 bases and J by 4 bases.

This chain connects TRBV18 to TRBJ2-7; 7 bases align to TRBD2. The CDR3 has 16 residues. CDR1 is KGHSH and CDR2 is LQKENI in the germline V gene. Trimming removed 2 bases from V and 5 bases from J; junction bases left unmatched: 12. For the CDR3, the DNA is TGTGCCAGCTCACCATTAGGGGTTCGAGCGGGACACGAGCAGTACTTC. Protein product: CASSPLGVRAGHEQYF.

This chain connects TRBV15 to TRBJ2-2; D gene uncertain. Germline loops: CDR1 LNHNV, CDR2 YYDKDF (reference sequence). Trimming removed 1 base at V and 4 bases at J, with 4 bases between. The length of the CDR3 is 13 residues. CDR3 bases: TGTGCCACCAGCAGAGGAGGCACCGGGGAGCTGTTTTTT. It yields the protein CATSRGGTGELFF.

CDR3 protein: CASSGEGQIQPQHF. The CDR3 DNA reads as TGTGCCAGCAGTGGGGAGGGGCAGATTCAGCCCCAGCATTTT. The chain is built from TRBV6-1 and TRBJ1-5; possible D gene TRBD1, 5 bases. The CDR3 extends over 14 amino acids. CDR1 is MNHNS, CDR2 SASEGT, per germline. V was clipped by 4 bases and J by 6 bases, with 13 bases between them.

V gene TRBV5-1 combines with J gene TRBJ2-2; D is uncertain. Germline CDR1 reads SGHRS; CDR2 reads YFSETQ. V gave up 6 bases and J gave up 3 bases, with 15 bases separating them. CDR3 length: 15 residues. CDR3 amino acids: CASTFTGSDTGELFF. The CDR3 nucleotides are TGCGCCAGCACGTTTACGGGTTCGGACACCGGGGAGCTGTTTTTT.